Listed here is a single T cell receptor (beta chain). The antigen remains undetermined. Repertoires were generated with immunoSEQ multiplex PCR, while TCRdb's copy carries only in-frame clones and drops some. The repertoire consists of 160,000 or so clones, with about 91% occurring once and the leading ten covering 4% to 5.5%. The CDR3 runs to 12 residues. Trimming removed 10 bases at V and 4 bases at J, with 13 bases between. CDR1 and CDR2 (germline): ENHRY, SYGVKD. The data derive from a study of T cell responses to AZD1222 COVID-19 vaccine. The study's findings and limits: The donor cohort was predominantly white British with a female majority, and clonal diversity may have been underestimated. It was only 6 or 7 AZD1222 recipients who were seropositive at baseline. Elevations in Spike-specific TCR breadth and depth followed administration of two AZD1222 doses.

V is TRBV10-3 and J is TRBJ1-1; no clear D gene. Sequencing used peripheral blood, obtained on day 0 of AZD1222 vaccination. The receptor's source is an adult in good health. The CDR3 here is CATQVAGTEAFF. In DNA form, the CDR3 reads TGTGCCACACAAGTGGCGGGCACTGAAGCTTTCTTT.